This T cell receptor (beta chain) was recorded in a study of blood T cell repertoires in COVID-19. Whole-study context: Both acute and convalescent COVID-19 samples were obtained from the United States, Italy and Spain. Sample material is recorded as cDNA or gDNA derived from T cells, B-cell-depleted T cells, or PBMCs.

The V end lost 4 bases, the J end lost 5 bases, and 15 bases lay between the germline ends. Germline CDR1 reads SGDLS; CDR2 reads YYNGEE. The CDR3 is 15 residues long. Authors' analysis steps: Estimation of nucleated cell counts relied on the amplification of reference gene primers. Sequencing was performed with immunoSEQ multiplex PCR; in TCRdb, only in-frame clones are kept and a portion is missing. The DNA gave D and trimming, while V, J and clone size come from that table. Here the sample spans more than 95,000 clones, around 82% being singletons. The clonotype originates from a human donor in a cohort sampled during active or convalescent COVID-19. This rearrangement joins TRBV9 to TRBJ2-2; the D gene is possibly TRBD1 (6 bases). The sequenced sample was peripheral blood. The CDR3, as DNA: TGTGCCAGCAGCACCTCTACAGGGTCTACCGGGGAGCTGTTTTTT. The encoded protein is CASSTSTGSTGELFF. Full variable domain (outside the CDR3, taken from reference TRBV9 and TRBJ2-2): DSGVTQTPKHLITATGQRVTLRCSPRSGDLSVYWYQQSLDQGLQFLIQYYNGEERAKGNILERFSAQQFPDLHSELNLSSLELGDSALYFCASSTSTGSTGELFFGEGSRLTVL.